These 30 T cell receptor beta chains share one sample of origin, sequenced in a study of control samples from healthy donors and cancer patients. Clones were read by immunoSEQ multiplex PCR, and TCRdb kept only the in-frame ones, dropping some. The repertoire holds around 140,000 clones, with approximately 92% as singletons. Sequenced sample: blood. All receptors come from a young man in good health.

The DNA of the CDR3 is TGTGCCAGCAGTGAAATAGCAACCACAGATACGCAGTATTTT. Its translation is CASSEIATTDTQYF. The chain has TRBV2 and TRBJ2-3; no clear D gene. The V and J ends lost 2 bases and 2 bases respectively, with 8 bases between them. CDR1 is SNHLY, CDR2 FYNNEI, per germline. This CDR3 has 14 amino acids.

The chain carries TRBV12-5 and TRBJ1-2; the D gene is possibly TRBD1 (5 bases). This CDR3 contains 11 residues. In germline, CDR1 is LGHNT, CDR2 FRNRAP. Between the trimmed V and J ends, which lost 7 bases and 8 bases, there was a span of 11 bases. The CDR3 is CASERGRGYTF. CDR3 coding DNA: TGTGCTAGTGAACGGGGCCGAGGCTACACCTTC.

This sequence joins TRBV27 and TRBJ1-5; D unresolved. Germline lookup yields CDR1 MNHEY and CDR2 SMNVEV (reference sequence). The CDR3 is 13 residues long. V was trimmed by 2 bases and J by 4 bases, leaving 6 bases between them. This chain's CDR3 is CASSLDGNQPQHF. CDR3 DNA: TGTGCCAGCAGTTTAGATGGGAATCAGCCCCAGCATTTT.

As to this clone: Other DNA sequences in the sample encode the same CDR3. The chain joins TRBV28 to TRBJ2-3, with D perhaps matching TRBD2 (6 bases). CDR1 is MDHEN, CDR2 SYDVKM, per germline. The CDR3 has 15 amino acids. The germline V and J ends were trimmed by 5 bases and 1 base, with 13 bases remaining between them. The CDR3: CASSRRGRGTDTQYF. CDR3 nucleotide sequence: TGTGCCAGCAGTCGGCGGGGACGGGGCACAGATACGCAGTATTTT.

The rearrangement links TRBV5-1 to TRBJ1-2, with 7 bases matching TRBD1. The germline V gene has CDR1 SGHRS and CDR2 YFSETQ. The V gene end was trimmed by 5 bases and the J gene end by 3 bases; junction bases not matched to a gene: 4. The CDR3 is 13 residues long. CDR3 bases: TGCGCCAGCAGTTTAACAGGGGACTATGGCTACACCTTC. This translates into CASSLTGDYGYTF.

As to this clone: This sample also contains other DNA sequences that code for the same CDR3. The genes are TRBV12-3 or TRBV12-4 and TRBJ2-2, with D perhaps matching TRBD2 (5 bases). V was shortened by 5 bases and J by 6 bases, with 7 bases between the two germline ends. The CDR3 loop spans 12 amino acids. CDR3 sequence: CASSLGAGELFF. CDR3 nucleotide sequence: TGTGCCAGCAGTCTGGGAGCCGGGGAGCTGTTTTTT.

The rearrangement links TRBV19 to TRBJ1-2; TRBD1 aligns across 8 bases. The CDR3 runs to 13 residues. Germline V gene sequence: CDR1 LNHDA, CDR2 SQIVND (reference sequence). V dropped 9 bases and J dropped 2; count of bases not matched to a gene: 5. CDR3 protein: CASRQGLNYGYTF. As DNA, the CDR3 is TGTGCCAGCCGACAGGGGCTGAACTATGGCTACACCTTC.

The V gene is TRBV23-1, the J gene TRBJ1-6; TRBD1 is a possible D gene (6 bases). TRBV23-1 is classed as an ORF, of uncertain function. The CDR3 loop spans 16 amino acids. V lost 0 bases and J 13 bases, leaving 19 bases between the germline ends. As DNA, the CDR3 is TGCGCCAGCAGTCAATCGGAGGGGCAGAGGAGGGGGCCCCTCCACTTT. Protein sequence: CASSQSEGQRRGPLHF.

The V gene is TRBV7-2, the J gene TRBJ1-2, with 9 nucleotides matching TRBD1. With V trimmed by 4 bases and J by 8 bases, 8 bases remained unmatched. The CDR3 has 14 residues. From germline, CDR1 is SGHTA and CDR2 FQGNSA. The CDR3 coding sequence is TGTGCCAGCAGCTCCCGGGACAGGGCGAACGGCTACACCTTC. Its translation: CASSSRDRANGYTF.

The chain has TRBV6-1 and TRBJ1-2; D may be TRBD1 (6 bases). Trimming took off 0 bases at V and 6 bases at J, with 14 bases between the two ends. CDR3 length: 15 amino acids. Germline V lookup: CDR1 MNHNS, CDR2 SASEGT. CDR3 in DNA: TGTGCCAGCAGTGAAGCCTGGGGGGCGGTAGATGGCTACACCTTC. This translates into CASSEAWGAVDGYTF.

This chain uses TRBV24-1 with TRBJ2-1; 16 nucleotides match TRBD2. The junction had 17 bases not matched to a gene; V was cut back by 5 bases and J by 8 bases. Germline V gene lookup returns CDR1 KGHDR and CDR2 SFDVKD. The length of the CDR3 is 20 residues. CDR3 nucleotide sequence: TGTGCCACCAGTGTTATGGGCAGGGGACTAGCGGGGGGGCCTTTCGATGAGCAGTTCTTC. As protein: CATSVMGRGLAGGPFDEQFF.

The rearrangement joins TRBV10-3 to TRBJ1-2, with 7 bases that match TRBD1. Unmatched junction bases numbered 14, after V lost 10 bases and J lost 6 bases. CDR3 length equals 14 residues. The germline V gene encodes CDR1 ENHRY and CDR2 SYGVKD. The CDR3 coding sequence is TGTGCCACCGCAGGACAGGTGGATTATGATGGCTACACCTTC. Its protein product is CATAGQVDYDGYTF.

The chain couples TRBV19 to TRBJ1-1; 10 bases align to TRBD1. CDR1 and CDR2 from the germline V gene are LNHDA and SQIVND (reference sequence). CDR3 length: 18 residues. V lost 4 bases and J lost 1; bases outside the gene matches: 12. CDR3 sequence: CASSTPGQGPLRNTEAFF. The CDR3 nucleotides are TGTGCCAGTAGTACTCCGGGACAGGGGCCCCTTAGGAACACTGAAGCTTTCTTT.

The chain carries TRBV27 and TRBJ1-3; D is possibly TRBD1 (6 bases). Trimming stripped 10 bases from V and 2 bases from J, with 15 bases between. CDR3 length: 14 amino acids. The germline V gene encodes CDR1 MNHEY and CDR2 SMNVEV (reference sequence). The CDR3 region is CATRITGTGNTIYF. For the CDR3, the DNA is TGTGCCACCCGTATTACAGGGACTGGAAACACCATATATTTT.

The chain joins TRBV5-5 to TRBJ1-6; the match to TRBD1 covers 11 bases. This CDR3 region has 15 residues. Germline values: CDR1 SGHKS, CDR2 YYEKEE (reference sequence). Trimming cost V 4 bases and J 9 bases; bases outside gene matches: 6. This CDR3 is CASSLGQGAGSPLHF. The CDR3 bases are TGTGCCAGCAGCCTCGGACAGGGGGCGGGTTCACCCCTCCACTTT.

CDR3 amino acids: CASSQASSGGRSSTDTQYF. DNA for the CDR3: TGTGCCAGCTCACAGGCCTCTAGCGGGGGTAGATCCTCGACAGATACGCAGTATTTT. V is TRBV18 and J is TRBJ2-3; 10 bases fit TRBD2. Germline V gene lookup returns CDR1 KGHSH and CDR2 LQKENI. J was trimmed by 3 bases and V by 4 bases; bases with no gene match: 16. This CDR3 has 19 amino acids.

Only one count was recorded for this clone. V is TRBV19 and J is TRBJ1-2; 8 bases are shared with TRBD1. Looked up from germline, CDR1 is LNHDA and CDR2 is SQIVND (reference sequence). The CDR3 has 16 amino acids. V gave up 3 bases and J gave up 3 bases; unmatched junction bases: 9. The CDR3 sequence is CASSIFQTGADYGYTF. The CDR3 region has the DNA TGTGCCAGTAGTATTTTCCAGACAGGGGCTGACTATGGCTACACCTTC.

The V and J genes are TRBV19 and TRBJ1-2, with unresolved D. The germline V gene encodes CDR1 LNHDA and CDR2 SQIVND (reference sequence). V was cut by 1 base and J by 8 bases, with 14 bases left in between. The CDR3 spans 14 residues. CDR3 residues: CASSIVGGPGGYTF. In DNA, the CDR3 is TGTGCCAGTAGTATAGTTGGAGGACCCGGGGGCTACACCTTC.

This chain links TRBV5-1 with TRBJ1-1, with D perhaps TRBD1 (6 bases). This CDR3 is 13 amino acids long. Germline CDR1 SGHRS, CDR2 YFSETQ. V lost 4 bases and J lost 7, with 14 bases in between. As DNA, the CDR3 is TGCGCCAGCAGCCCCTGGACAGAGAGTGAAGCTTTCTTT. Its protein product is CASSPWTESEAFF.

DNA of the CDR3: TGTGCCAGTAGCCGAGGACTCTCGACACTCCACGAGCAGTACTTC. Its translation is CASSRGLSTLHEQYF. V usage is TRBV19 and J usage is TRBJ2-7, with a possible D match to TRBD2 (5 bases). CDR1 is LNHDA, CDR2 SQIVND, per germline (reference sequence). The V end lost 6 bases, the J end lost 5 bases, and 20 bases lay between the germline ends. This CDR3 is 15 amino acids long.

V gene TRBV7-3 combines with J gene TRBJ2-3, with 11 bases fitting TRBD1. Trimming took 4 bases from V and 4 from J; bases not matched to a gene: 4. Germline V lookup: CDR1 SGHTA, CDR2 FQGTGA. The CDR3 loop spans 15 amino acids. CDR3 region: CASSSDRGRADTQYF. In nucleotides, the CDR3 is TGTGCCAGCAGCTCGGACAGGGGGCGGGCAGATACGCAGTATTTT.

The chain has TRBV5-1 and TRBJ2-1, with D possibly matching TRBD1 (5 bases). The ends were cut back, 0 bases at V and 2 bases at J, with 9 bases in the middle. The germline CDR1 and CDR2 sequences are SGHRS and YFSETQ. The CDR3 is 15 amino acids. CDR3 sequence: CASSLVQGPYNEQFF. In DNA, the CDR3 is TGCGCCAGCAGCTTGGTTCAGGGCCCCTACAATGAGCAGTTCTTC.

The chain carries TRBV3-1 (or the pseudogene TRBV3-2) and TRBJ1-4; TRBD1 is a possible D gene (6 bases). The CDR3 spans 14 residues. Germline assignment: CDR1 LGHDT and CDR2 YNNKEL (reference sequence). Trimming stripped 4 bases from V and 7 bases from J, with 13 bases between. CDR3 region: CASSPGGLGEKLFF. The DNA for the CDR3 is TGTGCCAGCAGCCCTGGGGGCTTGGGTGAAAAACTGTTTTTT.

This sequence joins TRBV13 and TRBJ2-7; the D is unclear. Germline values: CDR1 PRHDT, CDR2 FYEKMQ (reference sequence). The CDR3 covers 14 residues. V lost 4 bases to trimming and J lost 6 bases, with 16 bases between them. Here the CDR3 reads CASSSPGVSPEQYF. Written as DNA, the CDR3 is TGTGCCAGCAGCTCACCCGGAGTGTCGCCCGAGCAGTACTTC.

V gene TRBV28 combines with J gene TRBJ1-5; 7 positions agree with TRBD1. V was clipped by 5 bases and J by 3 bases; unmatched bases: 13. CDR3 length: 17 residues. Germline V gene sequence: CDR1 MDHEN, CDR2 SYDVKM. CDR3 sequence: CASSLPGEGAANQPQHF. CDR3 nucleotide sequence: TGTGCCAGCAGTCTCCCAGGGGAGGGGGCTGCCAATCAGCCCCAGCATTTT.

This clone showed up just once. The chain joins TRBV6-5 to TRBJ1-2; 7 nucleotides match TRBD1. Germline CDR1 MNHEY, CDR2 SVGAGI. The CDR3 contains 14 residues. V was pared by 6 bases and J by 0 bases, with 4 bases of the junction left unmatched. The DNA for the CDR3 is TGTGCCAGCAGCTCGGGACAGCCTAACTATGGCTACACCTTC. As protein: CASSSGQPNYGYTF.

CDR3 bases: TGTGCCAGCAGGCCTACAGGGACGGTCACAGATACGCAGTATTTT. This gives the protein CASRPTGTVTDTQYF. The genes are TRBV6-6 and TRBJ2-3; maybe TRBD1 (6 bases). The CDR3 runs to 15 residues. The germline V gene has CDR1 MNHNY and CDR2 SVGAGI (reference sequence). The V and J ends lost 6 bases and 2 bases respectively, with 15 bases between them.

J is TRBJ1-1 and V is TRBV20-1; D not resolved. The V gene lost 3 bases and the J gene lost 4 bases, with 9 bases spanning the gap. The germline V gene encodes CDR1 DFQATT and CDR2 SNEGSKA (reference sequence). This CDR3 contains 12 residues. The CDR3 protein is CSASASATEAFF. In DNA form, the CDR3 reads TGCAGTGCTAGTGCCTCGGCCACTGAAGCTTTCTTT.

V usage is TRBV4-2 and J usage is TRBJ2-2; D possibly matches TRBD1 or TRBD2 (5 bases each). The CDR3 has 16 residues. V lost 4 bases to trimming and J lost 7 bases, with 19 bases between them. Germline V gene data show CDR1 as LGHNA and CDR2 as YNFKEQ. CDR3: CASSLKTGPQYGELFF. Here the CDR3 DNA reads TGTGCCAGCAGCCTTAAGACGGGACCCCAATACGGGGAGCTGTTTTTT.

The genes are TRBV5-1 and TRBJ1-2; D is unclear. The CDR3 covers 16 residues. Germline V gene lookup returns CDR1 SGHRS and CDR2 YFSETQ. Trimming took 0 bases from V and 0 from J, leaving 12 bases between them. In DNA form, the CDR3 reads TGCGCCAGCAGCTTGGCGCTGGGCTCGACTAACTATGGCTACACCTTC. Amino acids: CASSLALGSTNYGYTF.